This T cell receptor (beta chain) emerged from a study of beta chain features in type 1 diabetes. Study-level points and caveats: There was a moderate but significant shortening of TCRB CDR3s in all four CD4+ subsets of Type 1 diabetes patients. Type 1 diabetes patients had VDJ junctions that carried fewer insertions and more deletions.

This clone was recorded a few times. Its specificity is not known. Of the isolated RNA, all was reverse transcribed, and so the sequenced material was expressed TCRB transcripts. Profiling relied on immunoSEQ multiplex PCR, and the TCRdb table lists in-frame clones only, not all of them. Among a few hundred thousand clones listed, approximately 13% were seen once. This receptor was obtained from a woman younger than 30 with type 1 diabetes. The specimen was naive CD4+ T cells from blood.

CDR3 residues: CASSSYRDRDADTQYF. The CDR3 DNA sequence: TGTGCCAGCAGCTCCTACCGGGACAGGGATGCAGATACGCAGTATTTT. The chain uses TRBV7-9 and TRBJ2-3; TRBD1 agrees at 9 bases. This CDR3 has 16 residues. Germline V gives CDR1 SEHNR, CDR2 FQNEAQ (reference sequence). Trimming at V came to 4 bases and at J to 4 bases, leaving 9 bases not matched to a gene.